These 23 T cell receptor beta chains originate from one sample sequenced in a study of blood T cells in healthy people across ages. PCR was performed a second time for about 6 to 11 cycles using a sample-barcoded 5' primer and a J-beta primer mix. TCRdb redid the calling of the 5' RACE reads with MiXCR, one entry per CDR3 protein. The sample lists some 1.6 million distinct CDR3 sequences, about 35% occurring once. Specimen: blood. The receptor set was obtained from a woman aged 25 to 39 in good health.

This clonotype has just one count. J is TRBJ2-1 and V is TRBV5-1; 14 positions agree with TRBD2. The CDR3 runs 15 residues. Trimming removed 4 bases from V and 8 bases from J; junction bases left unmatched: 5. Germline V gene lookup returns CDR1 SGHRS and CDR2 YFSETQ. CDR3: CASSHGTSGRDEQFF. CDR3 in DNA: TGCGCCAGCAGCCACGGGACTAGCGGGAGAGATGAGCAGTTCTTC.

In this sample, this clonotype turned up many times. V is TRBV3-1 and J is TRBJ2-1, with TRBD2 matching over 7 bases. This CDR3 region has 14 residues. Germline values: CDR1 LGHDT, CDR2 YNNKEL (reference sequence). The V segment lost 1 base and the J segment 4 bases; nucleotides outside the gene matches: 1. Here the CDR3 reads CASSQGSGYNEQFF. CDR3 in DNA: TGTGCCAGCAGCCAAGGTAGCGGGTACAATGAGCAGTTCTTC.

This clonotype was found a few times. V and J are TRBV20-1 and TRBJ1-1; D possibly corresponds to TRBD1 (5 bases). The CDR3 spans 13 residues. V lost 6 bases and J 4 bases, leaving 15 bases between the germline ends. Looked up from germline, CDR1 is DFQATT and CDR2 is SNEGSKA (reference sequence). As DNA, the CDR3 is TGCAGTGCAACGCAGGGAGGCGGCACTGAAGCTTTCTTT. The encoded protein is CSATQGGGTEAFF.

This clonotype was seen repeatedly, ten times or more. V usage is TRBV5-1 and J usage is TRBJ2-5, with D unresolved. The germline gives CDR1 SGHRS, CDR2 YFSETQ. Deletions cut 0 bases from V and 5 bases from J, with 14 bases between. The CDR3 is 15 amino acids. CDR3 bases: TGCGCCAGCAGCTTGGCCGGCGGCAGTGGTGAGACCCAGTACTTC. It encodes CASSLAGGSGETQYF.

This clonotype appeared many times. J is TRBJ2-5 and V is TRBV3-1, with D perhaps TRBD2 (6 bases). The CDR3 has 12 amino acids. The V gene lost 3 bases and the J gene lost 5 bases, with 7 bases spanning the gap. Germline V CDR1 and CDR2: LGHDT, YNNKEL (reference sequence). The CDR3 nucleotides read TGTGCCAGCAGCCAGACTAGGGAGACCCAGTACTTC. Translating it yields CASSQTRETQYF.

J is TRBJ2-3 and V is TRBV15; D is possibly TRBD1 (6 bases). CDR3 length equals 16 residues. V lost 5 bases, J lost 0 bases, and 15 bases lay in between. Germline CDR1 reads LNHNV; CDR2 reads YYDKDF (reference sequence). The CDR3 nucleotides read TGTGCCACCAGCCGGGCAGGGGTGGGGAGCACAGATACGCAGTATTTT. This sequence encodes CATSRAGVGSTDTQYF.

The gene calls are TRBV28 and TRBJ2-1; TRBD2 aligns across 8 bases. CDR3 length: 15 residues. Trimming removed 8 bases from V and 4 bases from J; junction bases left unmatched: 10. The germline gives CDR1 MDHEN, CDR2 SYDVKM. The CDR3 here is CASRLLLAVYNEQFF. The CDR3 DNA sequence: TGTGCCAGCCGACTGCTACTAGCGGTATACAATGAGCAGTTCTTC. The entire variable domain, with the rest obtained from reference TRBV28 and TRBJ2-1, is as follows: DVKVTQSSRYLVKRTGEKVFLECVQDMDHENMFWYRQDPGLGLRLIYFSYDVKMKEKGDIPEGYSVSREKKERFSLILESASTNQTSMYLCASRLLLAVYNEQFFGPGTRLTVL.

This clonotype has a handful of counts. The chain employs TRBV20-1 and TRBJ1-2; 7 bases are a match to TRBD1. Germline V gene sequence: CDR1 DFQATT, CDR2 SNEGSKA (reference sequence). V gave up 5 bases and J gave up 5 bases; unmatched junction bases: 2. The CDR3 is made up of 11 amino acids. CDR3 loop: CSAWDSYGYTF. The CDR3 coding sequence is TGCAGTGCTTGGGACAGTTATGGCTACACCTTC.

As concerns this clonotype: A much larger clone lies one base from this, so it may be a read error. V and J are TRBV4-1 and TRBJ2-3; 9 bases match TRBD2. The CDR3 has 15 residues. CDR1 and CDR2 from the germline V gene are MGHRA and YSYEKL. The CDR3 sequence: CASSFSGSDTDMQYF. The CDR3 coding sequence is TGCGCCAGCAGCTTTAGCGGGAGCGACACAGATATGCAGTATTTT.

The genes are TRBV20-1 and TRBJ2-7; no firm D call. Germline CDR1 is DFQATT and CDR2 is SNEGSKA (reference sequence). The CDR3 spans 14 residues. Trimming left V 5 bases short and J 7 bases short, with 21 bases between. Written as DNA, the CDR3 is TGCAGTGCTGACAACAGCCTGCTCAACAATGAGCAGTACTTC. Translated: CSADNSLLNNEQYF.

Points on this clonotype: An end of the junction differs from the germline gene, which may be a read error. CDR3 amino acids: CASSSTFRRTIGEKRFF. The CDR3 nucleotides are TGTGCCAGCAGCTCCACGTTTAGGCGGACGATTGGGGAAAAACGGTTTTTT. The chain couples TRBV7-2 to TRBJ1-4; D gene uncertain. The CDR3 spans 17 residues. Looked up from germline, CDR1 is SGHTA and CDR2 is FQGNSA.

This chain connects TRBV29-1 to TRBJ2-3; tentatively, D is TRBD2 (6 bases). Germline loops: CDR1 SQVTM, CDR2 ANQGSEA. V lost 4 bases and J 8 bases, leaving 13 bases between the germline ends. The CDR3 has 12 amino acids. The CDR3 DNA sequence: TGCAGCGTTGGACTACGGGGAGGTACGCAGTATTTT. It codes for CSVGLRGGTQYF.

This chain uses TRBV6-5 with TRBJ1-1; a possible D gene is TRBD1 (6 bases). Trimming left V 6 bases short and J 1 base short, with 15 bases between. The CDR3 sequence is 15 residues long. Germline V gene lookup returns CDR1 MNHEY and CDR2 SVGAGI. CDR3 residues: CASRDSGDWNTEAFF. The CDR3 DNA reads TGTGCCAGCAGAGATTCAGGGGATTGGAACACTGAAGCTTTCTTT.

The CDR3 sequence: CAIRDSGQGVLETQYF. CDR3 DNA sequence: TGTGCCATCAGGGATTCGGGACAGGGGGTATTGGAGACCCAGTACTTC. The rearrangement links TRBV10-3 to TRBJ2-5; 11 bases agree with TRBD1. CDR3 length: 16 amino acids. In germline, CDR1 is ENHRY, CDR2 SYGVKD. V lost 6 bases, J lost 5 bases, and 11 bases stayed unmatched.

With respect to this clonotype: Germline and junction disagree at one end, which may indicate a read error. This rearrangement joins TRBV10-3 to TRBJ2-3; no definite D call. Germline V CDR1 and CDR2: ENHRY, SYGVKD. This CDR3 is 16 amino acids long. Here the CDR3 reads CANSESVGLSTDTQYF. The CDR3 DNA sequence: TGTGCCAACAGTGAGTCTGTGGGCCTAAGCACAGATACGCAGTATTTT.

In this sample, this clonotype turned up a few times. J is TRBJ1-1 and V is TRBV20-1; no firm D call. CDR3 size: 12 residues. V lost 7 bases to trimming and J lost 8 bases, with 17 bases between them. Germline values: CDR1 DFQATT, CDR2 SNEGSKA (reference sequence). CDR3 region: CSVPIAPNEAFF. The CDR3 region has the DNA TGCAGTGTCCCCATTGCTCCGAACGAAGCTTTCTTT.

The chain combines TRBV15 with TRBJ2-7; D not resolved. The CDR3 runs 15 residues. The germline gives CDR1 LNHNV, CDR2 YYDKDF (reference sequence). The V end lost 1 base, the J end lost 3 bases, and 13 bases lay between the germline ends. CDR3 sequence (DNA): TGTGCCACCAGCAGAGTGTCAAGGAGTGACTACGAGCAGTACTTC. Translation gives CATSRVSRSDYEQYF.

V is TRBV12-5 and J is TRBJ2-7, with TRBD1 matching 10 bases. The CDR3 spans 14 residues. V trimming: 7 bases; J trimming: 3 bases; junction bases outside the gene matches: 6. CDR1 is LGHNT, CDR2 FRNRAP, per germline. The CDR3 DNA follows: TGTGCTAGTGCCCAGACAGGGGGCCGCTACGAGCAGTACTTC. This codes for CASAQTGGRYEQYF. Drawing the rest from reference TRBV12-5 and TRBJ2-7, the complete variable domain is DARVTQTPRHKVTEMGQEVTMRCQPILGHNTVFWYRQTMMQGLELLAYFRNRAPLDDSGMPKDRFSAEMPDATLATLKIQPSEPRDSAVYFCASAQTGGRYEQYFGPGTRLTVT.

The rearrangement links TRBV15 to TRBJ1-5; 7 bases match TRBD1. Germline lookup yields CDR1 LNHNV and CDR2 YYDKDF (reference sequence). The V and J ends lost 4 bases and 3 bases, in that order; junction bases with no gene match: 6. The CDR3 contains 15 residues. The CDR3 DNA is TGTGCCACCAGCAAGGACAGGAGCTTCAATCAGCCCCAGCATTTT. As protein: CATSKDRSFNQPQHF.

This clonotype was counted only a few times. The chain couples TRBV12-3 or TRBV12-4 to TRBJ1-2; a weak D match, TRBD1 (5 bases). V was clipped by 2 bases and J by 8 bases, with 18 bases between them. This CDR3 has 15 residues. In DNA, the CDR3 is TGTGCCAGCAGTTTACATCAGGGCGGCTACGGGGGCTACACCTTC. Encoded protein: CASSLHQGGYGGYTF.

This chain links TRBV15 with TRBJ2-5; D may be TRBD1 or TRBD2 (7 bases each). Germline V gene sequence: CDR1 LNHNV, CDR2 YYDKDF (reference sequence). The CDR3 is 15 residues long. The V gene lost 2 bases and the J gene lost 3 bases, with 13 bases spanning the gap. The CDR3 region has the DNA TGTGCCACCAGCAGAACAGGGGAGGGGAAAGAGACCCAGTACTTC. Translation: CATSRTGEGKETQYF.

This clonotype was counted only a few times. The chain joins TRBV25-1 to TRBJ1-4; D unresolved. From germline, CDR1 is MGHDK and CDR2 SYGVNS. Trimming removed 7 bases at V and 10 bases at J, with 10 bases between. The CDR3 is made up of 11 amino acids. CDR3 region: CASTGWGKLFF. In nucleotides, the CDR3 is TGTGCCAGCACTGGATGGGGAAAACTGTTTTTT.

At least ten counts were recorded for this clonotype. The chain couples TRBV29-1 to TRBJ2-3; TRBD1 is a possible D gene (6 bases). The germline V gene has CDR1 SQVTM and CDR2 ANQGSEA. This CDR3 is built from 14 residues. V lost 4 bases and J 1 base, leaving 12 bases between the germline ends. The CDR3 here is CSVGDTFRTDTQYF. As DNA, the CDR3 is TGCAGCGTTGGGGACACCTTCCGCACAGATACGCAGTATTTT.